What follows are 14 T cell receptor beta chains derived from one specimen sequenced in a study of CD8+CD57+ T cells in acquired aplastic anemia. All patients picked for sequencing had shown, by flow cytometry, an expansion of CD8+CD57+ cells. TCR beta VDJ combinations and CDR3 sequences were profiled from genomic DNA. One entry per CDR3 protein results from TCRdb running MiXCR on the reads. The sample shows approximately 300,000 distinct CDR3 sequences, roughly 53% of them seen only once. Sequencing was performed on sorted CD4+, CD8+, or CD8+CD57+ T cells (not recorded which) from PBMCs. The receptors were gathered from a human donor with aplastic anemia.

This chain joins TRBV2 and TRBJ1-6; TRBD1 agrees at 7 bases. Germline-derived CDR1 and CDR2 are SNHLY and FYNNEI. CDR3 length equals 16 residues. J lost 2 bases, V lost 4 bases, and 5 bases had no gene match. CDR3 sequence: CASSGNRGAYNSPLHF. As DNA, the CDR3 is TGTGCCAGCAGTGGGAACAGGGGCGCCTATAATTCACCCCTCCACTTT.

The chain employs TRBV20-1 and TRBJ2-1; TRBD2 agrees at 7 bases. The CDR3 runs 15 residues. V was clipped by 6 bases and J by 0 bases; unmatched bases: 8. Germline assignment: CDR1 DFQATT and CDR2 SNEGSKA (reference sequence). The CDR3 loop is CSARDYHLSYNEQFF. The CDR3 region has the DNA TGCAGTGCACGGGACTACCATCTCTCCTACAATGAGCAGTTCTTC.

This clonotype was recorded many times. The rearrangement links TRBV5-5 to TRBJ1-2, with unresolved D. Trimming shortened V by 3 bases and J by 4 bases, and 16 bases separated the two germline ends. The CDR3 consists of 15 residues. Germline V gives CDR1 SGHKS, CDR2 YYEKEE (reference sequence). The CDR3 protein is CASSSLRSGLYGYTF. The CDR3 coding sequence is TGTGCCAGCAGCTCGTTACGTTCAGGCCTCTATGGCTACACCTTC.

The genes are TRBV15 and TRBJ1-2; D possibly corresponds to TRBD1 (6 bases). This CDR3 is built from 19 residues. CDR1 LNHNV and CDR2 YYDKDF come from the germline V gene (reference sequence). V gave up 3 bases and J gave up 1 base, with 24 bases separating them. The CDR3 region has the DNA TGTGCCACCAGCAGCTCATTCACAGGGACCCAGGTTGATAACTATGGCTACACCTTC. Translation gives CATSSSFTGTQVDNYGYTF.

This chain joins TRBV20-1 and TRBJ2-3; no clear D gene. The CDR3 length is 13 residues. The ends were cut back, 2 bases at V and 3 bases at J, with 9 bases in the middle. Germline V gene sequence: CDR1 DFQATT, CDR2 SNEGSKA (reference sequence). CDR3 in DNA: TGCAGTGCTAGATCGACCCATACAGATACGCAGTATTTT. Translated, it gives CSARSTHTDTQYF.

In the case of this clonotype: The conserved closing phenylalanine or tryptophan is absent in this CDR3, likely reflecting a read error. This sequence joins TRBV7-9 and TRBJ2-7; 7 bases agree with TRBD1. Per the germline V gene, CDR1 is SEHNR and CDR2 is FQNEAQ (reference sequence). The ends lost 8 bases at V and 0 bases at J; junction bases unmatched: 4. The CDR3 spans 13 residues. CDR3 in DNA: TGTGCCAGCGGCCGACAGGGCTCCTACGAGCAGTACTCC. Its translation: CASGRQGSYEQYS.

V gene TRBV7-6 combines with J gene TRBJ1-1; D is unresolved. V was pared by 1 base and J by 5 bases, with 17 bases between. The CDR3 is made up of 16 amino acids. Germline CDR1 SGHVS, CDR2 FNYEAQ. CDR3 residues: CASSLVGGLMRTEAFF. CDR3 coding DNA: TGTGCCAGCAGCTTAGTGGGCGGCCTAATGCGGACTGAAGCTTTCTTT.

The chain recombines TRBV15 with TRBJ1-1; TRBD1 is a possible D gene (6 bases). This CDR3 comprises 15 residues. Germline CDR1 is LNHNV and CDR2 is YYDKDF (reference sequence). V was pared by 0 bases and J by 4 bases, with 12 bases between. CDR3 nucleotides: TGTGCCACCAGCAGAGAGGGGGGGGGGCTCACTGAAGCTTTCTTT. Its translation is CATSREGGGLTEAFF.

Notes on this clonotype: One junction end does not reproduce the germline sequence, and a read error may be involved. This chain joins TRBV2 and TRBJ1-5; perhaps TRBD1 as D (6 bases). CDR3 size: 15 residues. Germline V gene data show CDR1 as SNHLY and CDR2 as FYNNEI. Here the CDR3 reads CASNVQGFPNQPQHF. The CDR3 bases are TGTGCCAGCAACGTACAGGGTTTCCCCAATCAGCCCCAGCACTTT.

This chain uses TRBV5-1 with TRBJ2-7, with 13 bases matching TRBD2. V gave up 0 bases and J gave up 6 bases; unmatched junction bases: 3. The germline V gene encodes CDR1 SGHRS and CDR2 YFSETQ. The CDR3 spans 15 residues. The CDR3 reads CASSLGTSGSGEQYF. Written as DNA, the CDR3 is TGCGCCAGCAGCTTGGGGACTAGCGGGAGTGGCGAGCAGTACTTC.

The V call is TRBV7-9, the J call TRBJ2-1, with 13 bases that match TRBD2. This CDR3 has 16 residues. From germline, CDR1 is SEHNR and CDR2 FQNEAQ (reference sequence). The trim removed 5 bases at V and 7 bases at J, leaving 8 bases unmatched. The CDR3 spells CASSPTSGRDKNEQFF. The CDR3 nucleotides read TGTGCCAGCAGCCCCACTAGCGGGAGGGATAAAAATGAGCAGTTCTTC.

V usage is TRBV2 and J usage is TRBJ1-2; the D gene is possibly TRBD1 (6 bases). This CDR3 has 12 amino acids. CDR1 and CDR2 (germline): SNHLY, FYNNEI. V lost 7 bases, J lost 4 bases, and 10 bases lay in between. As DNA, the CDR3 is TGTGCCAGCACCGACAGGCCCTATGGCTACACCTTC. It yields the protein CASTDRPYGYTF.

This clonotype appeared many times. The gene calls are TRBV19 and TRBJ1-5; weak D call: TRBD1 (5 bases). Germline V gene data show CDR1 as LNHDA and CDR2 as SQIVND (reference sequence). The V and J ends lost 5 bases and 7 bases respectively, with 9 bases between them. The CDR3 covers 12 residues. The CDR3, as DNA: TGTGCCAGTAGTGGGGCGAGGCAGCCCCAGCATTTT. This gives the protein CASSGARQPQHF. Complete variable domain (other parts from reference TRBV19 and TRBJ1-5): DGGITQSPKYLFRKEGQNVTLSCEQNLNHDAMYWYRQDPGQGLRLIYYSQIVNDFQKGDIAEGYSVSREKKESFPLTVTSAQKNPTAFYLCASSGARQPQHFGDGTRLSIL.

About this clonotype itself: Sequence at one end of the junction differs from germline and may be a read error. The chain is built from TRBV24-1 and TRBJ1-5; TRBD1 matches 8 bases. Germline CDR1 reads KGHDR; CDR2 reads SFDVKD. This CDR3 comprises 15 residues. CDR3 region: CASSYQTGVRGPQHF. CDR3 in DNA: TGTGCCAGCAGTTACCAGACAGGGGTTCGTGGGCCCCAGCATTTT.